The rows below give T cell receptor beta chains drawn from one sample of a study of T cell changes during pregnancy in multiple sclerosis. Data came from immunoSEQ multiplex PCR; TCRdb stores just in-frame clones and leaves some out. The sample comprises roughly 85,000 clones, approximately 93% of which are singletons, and around 2.3% rests with the top ten. Sequenced here: peripheral blood, sampled in the first trimester of pregnancy. Receptor source: a female donor with multiple sclerosis, enrolled in a pregnancy study. Both conserved end residues are part of each CDR3. A D gene is named only where the DNA matches it firmly. Expanded clones are given a class, and other clones once, few, many or no size at all.

v_call	j_call	clone_size	d_call	cdr3_nt	cdr3_aa
TRBV7-4	TRBJ2-7	.	.	TGTGCCAGGGCGAGACAGGTCGTAGCCTACGAGCAGTACTTC	CARARQVVAYEQYF
TRBV27	TRBJ2-7	.	TRBD2	TGTGCCAGCACGGGAGGGCCCCCGTACGAGCAGTACTTC	CASTGGPPYEQYF
TRBV14	TRBJ1-1	.	TRBD1	TGTGCCAGCAGCCCAAACAGGGGGCAGAACACTGAAGCTTTCTTT	CASSPNRGQNTEAFF
TRBV6-5	TRBJ1-2	.	.	TGTGCCAGCCTACCGTCGGGGGGGTATGGCTACACCTTC	CASLPSGGYGYTF
TRBV27	TRBJ2-3	.	TRBD2	TGTGCCAGCAGTCCACTAGCGGGGGGGACAGATACGCAGTATTTT	CASSPLAGGTDTQYF
TRBV9	TRBJ1-2	.	TRBD1	TGTGCCAGCAGCGCATCCGGGACAGGCGCATATGGCTACACCTTC	CASSASGTGAYGYTF
TRBV19	TRBJ1-1	.	.	TGTGCCAGTAGTATAGATCCTAGGAACACTGAAGCTTTCTTT	CASSIDPRNTEAFF
TRBV4-3	TRBJ1-2	.	TRBD1	TGCGCCAGCAGCCAAGATCCGACAGGGGAATATGGCTACACCTTC	CASSQDPTGEYGYTF
TRBV28	TRBJ2-1	.	TRBD1	TGTGCCAGCAGCCAGGGGACAGGGAACAATGAGCAGTTCTTC	CASSQGTGNNEQFF
TRBV9	TRBJ2-7	.	TRBD2	TGTGCCAGCAGCTCGGGGCCCGCGGGGGACCTCTACGAGCAGTACTTC	CASSSGPAGDLYEQYF
TRBV2	TRBJ1-5	.	.	TGTGCCAGCGACCATTTTCCAGGGGATCGGGGTCAGCCCCAGCATTTT	CASDHFPGDRGQPQHF
TRBV7-2	TRBJ2-7	.	.	TGTGCCAGCAGCTCGTCCCAGGGTGCGGAGCAGTACTTC	CASSSSQGAEQYF
TRBV5-5	TRBJ1-5	.	TRBD1	TGTGCCAGCAGCTTGGCCAGGGGGGACAATCAGCCCCAGCATTTT	CASSLARGDNQPQHF
TRBV29-1	TRBJ2-7	.	TRBD1	TGCAGCGAGCCTAAGACAGGGAAAAAGTACGAGCAGTACTTC	CSEPKTGKKYEQYF
TRBV6-5	TRBJ2-1	.	.	TGTGCCAGCAGTCAAGGACAGCGCTCCTACAATGAGCAGTTCTTC	CASSQGQRSYNEQFF
TRBV5-8	TRBJ2-7	.	.	TGTGCCAGCAGCTTGGTCCGGGACTGGTACGAGCAGTACTTC	CASSLVRDWYEQYF
TRBV7-2	TRBJ1-2	many	TRBD1	TGTGCCAGCAGCCCCCGACAGGGGATAAACTATGGCTACACCTTC	CASSPRQGINYGYTF
TRBV7-8	TRBJ2-1	.	.	TGTGCCAGCAGTCCCCGGCGGCTGGACTACAATGAGCAGTTCTTC	CASSPRRLDYNEQFF
TRBV9	TRBJ1-2	.	TRBD1	TGTGCCAGCAGCGTAGGACAGGGGGGCTATGGCTACACCTTC	CASSVGQGGYGYTF
TRBV7-6	TRBJ2-1	.	.	TGTGCCAGCAGCTTAGATCCCCCCACATCCAGCAATGAGCAGTTCTTC	CASSLDPPTSSNEQFF
TRBV7-2	TRBJ2-3	.	TRBD2	TGTGCCAGCAGCTCGGGACTAGCGGGAGGATTAGATACGCAGTATTTT	CASSSGLAGGLDTQYF
TRBV14	TRBJ2-2	.	TRBD1	TGTGCCAGCAGTTCGCATCAGGGGGCCGGGGAGCTGTTTTTT	CASSSHQGAGELFF
TRBV18	TRBJ1-5	.	.	TGTGCCAGCTCACCTTTAAGACAGTTGGAGCCCCAGCATTTT	CASSPLRQLEPQHF
TRBV29-1	TRBJ2-7	.	.	TGCAGCGCATCCGGGACAACCATCTACGAGCAGTACTTC	CSASGTTIYEQYF
TRBV10-3	TRBJ2-2	.	.	TGTGCCATCAGTGAGCCGACGGCCAGGACAAATAATCAGAACACCGGGGAGCTGTTTTTT	CAISEPTARTNNQNTGELFF
TRBV5-6	TRBJ1-1	.	.	TGTGCCAGCAGCCCCAGTCACAGTTCTAATGCTTTCTTT	CASSPSHSSNAFF
TRBV6-5	TRBJ2-7	.	TRBD1	TGTGCCAGCAGTCCGCCGACAGGGGTGGCCCACGAGCAGTACTTC	CASSPPTGVAHEQYF
TRBV28	TRBJ2-1	.	.	TGTGCCAGCAAGAGCTCCTACAATGAGCAGTTCTTC	CASKSSYNEQFF
TRBV27	TRBJ2-2	.	TRBD1	TGTGCCAGCAGTACACACGACAGGGCCCCCGGGGAGCTGTTTTTT	CASSTHDRAPGELFF
TRBV6-1	TRBJ1-4	.	.	TGTGCCAGCAGTGAAACCAGGTCCGCCCTAGAAAAACTGTTTTTT	CASSETRSALEKLFF
TRBV11-1	TRBJ2-5	.	.	TGTGCCAGCAGCTTAGGAGTAGAGACCCAGTACTTC	CASSLGVETQYF
TRBV18	TRBJ1-3	.	TRBD1	TGTGCCAGCTCACCCTCTGGGACAGGGGGAACTGGAAACACCATATATTTT	CASSPSGTGGTGNTIYF
TRBV5-1	TRBJ1-1	.	TRBD1	TGCGCCAGCAGCTTGGGGCAGGGGGACAGCACTGAAGCTTTCTTT	CASSLGQGDSTEAFF
TRBV6-1	TRBJ1-5	.	.	TGTGCCAGCAGTGAATATCCGGGTCTCAATCAGCCCCAGCATTTT	CASSEYPGLNQPQHF
TRBV4-1	TRBJ2-7	.	.	TGCGCCAGCAGCCTGCTACGGGGTTCCGAGCAGTACTTC	CASSLLRGSEQYF
TRBV10-3	TRBJ2-3	.	.	TGTGCCATCAGAGACAACACAGATACGCAGTATTTT	CAIRDNTDTQYF
TRBV5-1	TRBJ1-6	.	.	TGCGCCAGCAGCTTGGTTCCAGGGAATAATTCACCCCTCCACTTT	CASSLVPGNNSPLHF
TRBV18	TRBJ2-3	.	.	TGTGCCAGCTCACCACTCCCAAGCAGCACAGATACGCAGTATTTT	CASSPLPSSTDTQYF
TRBV10-3	TRBJ1-6	.	.	TGTGCCATCAGTGAGTCAGCAGGGTGGTCCTATAATTCACCCCTCCACTTT	CAISESAGWSYNSPLHF
TRBV7-9	TRBJ1-4	.	.	TGTGCCAGCAGCTCCGTACAGAGGGATAATGAAAAACTGTTTTTT	CASSSVQRDNEKLFF
TRBV19	TRBJ1-1	.	.	TGTGCCAGTAGTAACCTTCCGGTGGGCTATACTGAAGCTTTCTTT	CASSNLPVGYTEAFF
TRBV30	TRBJ1-1	few	.	TGTGCCTGGAGTGAGAGATCGAACACTGAAGCTTTCTTT	CAWSERSNTEAFF
TRBV6-5	TRBJ2-3	few	TRBD2	TGTGCCAGCAGTTACAGCGGGATAGGCTCAGATACGCAGTATTTT	CASSYSGIGSDTQYF
TRBV7-2	TRBJ1-2	.	TRBD1	TGTGCCAGCAGCCCGACAGGGATTAACTATGGCTACACCTTC	CASSPTGINYGYTF
TRBV6-4	TRBJ2-1	.	TRBD2	TGTGCCAGCAGTGACGGACTAGCGGGAGATATGGCTGAGCAGTTCTTC	CASSDGLAGDMAEQFF
TRBV7-3	TRBJ2-7	once	.	TGTGCCAGCAGCCCACGGACGGGCCCGGGGGAGCAGTACTTC	CASSPRTGPGEQYF
TRBV6-1	TRBJ1-1	.	.	TGTGCCAGCAGTGCTTCTACAGTGAACACTGAAGCTTTCTTT	CASSASTVNTEAFF
TRBV14	TRBJ2-1	.	.	TGTGCCAGCAGCCAAGCCCCGGGACTCGAAAGGAGAGGTGAGCAGTTCTTC	CASSQAPGLERRGEQFF
TRBV27	TRBJ1-3	.	TRBD1	TGTGCCAGCAGAGGGCAGGGGGCTGCTGGAAACACCATATATTTT	CASRGQGAAGNTIYF
TRBV6-5	TRBJ2-5	.	TRBD2	TGTGCCAGCAGTTACGGCCCGGGGGCGGGGGGAGAGACCCAGTACTTC	CASSYGPGAGGETQYF
TRBV5-5	TRBJ2-7	.	TRBD2	TGTGCCAGCAGCCCGGGGGCTAGCGGGAGTTCCGAGCAGTACTTC	CASSPGASGSSEQYF
TRBV7-3	TRBJ2-1	.	TRBD2	TGTGCCAGCAGCTTGAGTCAGGGCGGGAGGTTCTTC	CASSLSQGGRFF
TRBV19	TRBJ2-7	.	TRBD2	TGTGCCAGTAGTACGCGGACTAGCGGGGGTTACGAGCAGTACTTC	CASSTRTSGGYEQYF
TRBV5-5	TRBJ1-2	.	TRBD1	TGTGCCAGCAGCCCGGACAGGGCATTTTGGATCTATGGCTACACCTTC	CASSPDRAFWIYGYTF
TRBV27	TRBJ2-7	.	TRBD2	TGTGCCAGCAGTTCCTCCGGGACTAGATTTCACGAGCAGTACTTC	CASSSSGTRFHEQYF
TRBV30	TRBJ2-5	.	.	TGTGCCTGGAGTGGGAATCCGGGGGAGACCCAGTACTTC	CAWSGNPGETQYF